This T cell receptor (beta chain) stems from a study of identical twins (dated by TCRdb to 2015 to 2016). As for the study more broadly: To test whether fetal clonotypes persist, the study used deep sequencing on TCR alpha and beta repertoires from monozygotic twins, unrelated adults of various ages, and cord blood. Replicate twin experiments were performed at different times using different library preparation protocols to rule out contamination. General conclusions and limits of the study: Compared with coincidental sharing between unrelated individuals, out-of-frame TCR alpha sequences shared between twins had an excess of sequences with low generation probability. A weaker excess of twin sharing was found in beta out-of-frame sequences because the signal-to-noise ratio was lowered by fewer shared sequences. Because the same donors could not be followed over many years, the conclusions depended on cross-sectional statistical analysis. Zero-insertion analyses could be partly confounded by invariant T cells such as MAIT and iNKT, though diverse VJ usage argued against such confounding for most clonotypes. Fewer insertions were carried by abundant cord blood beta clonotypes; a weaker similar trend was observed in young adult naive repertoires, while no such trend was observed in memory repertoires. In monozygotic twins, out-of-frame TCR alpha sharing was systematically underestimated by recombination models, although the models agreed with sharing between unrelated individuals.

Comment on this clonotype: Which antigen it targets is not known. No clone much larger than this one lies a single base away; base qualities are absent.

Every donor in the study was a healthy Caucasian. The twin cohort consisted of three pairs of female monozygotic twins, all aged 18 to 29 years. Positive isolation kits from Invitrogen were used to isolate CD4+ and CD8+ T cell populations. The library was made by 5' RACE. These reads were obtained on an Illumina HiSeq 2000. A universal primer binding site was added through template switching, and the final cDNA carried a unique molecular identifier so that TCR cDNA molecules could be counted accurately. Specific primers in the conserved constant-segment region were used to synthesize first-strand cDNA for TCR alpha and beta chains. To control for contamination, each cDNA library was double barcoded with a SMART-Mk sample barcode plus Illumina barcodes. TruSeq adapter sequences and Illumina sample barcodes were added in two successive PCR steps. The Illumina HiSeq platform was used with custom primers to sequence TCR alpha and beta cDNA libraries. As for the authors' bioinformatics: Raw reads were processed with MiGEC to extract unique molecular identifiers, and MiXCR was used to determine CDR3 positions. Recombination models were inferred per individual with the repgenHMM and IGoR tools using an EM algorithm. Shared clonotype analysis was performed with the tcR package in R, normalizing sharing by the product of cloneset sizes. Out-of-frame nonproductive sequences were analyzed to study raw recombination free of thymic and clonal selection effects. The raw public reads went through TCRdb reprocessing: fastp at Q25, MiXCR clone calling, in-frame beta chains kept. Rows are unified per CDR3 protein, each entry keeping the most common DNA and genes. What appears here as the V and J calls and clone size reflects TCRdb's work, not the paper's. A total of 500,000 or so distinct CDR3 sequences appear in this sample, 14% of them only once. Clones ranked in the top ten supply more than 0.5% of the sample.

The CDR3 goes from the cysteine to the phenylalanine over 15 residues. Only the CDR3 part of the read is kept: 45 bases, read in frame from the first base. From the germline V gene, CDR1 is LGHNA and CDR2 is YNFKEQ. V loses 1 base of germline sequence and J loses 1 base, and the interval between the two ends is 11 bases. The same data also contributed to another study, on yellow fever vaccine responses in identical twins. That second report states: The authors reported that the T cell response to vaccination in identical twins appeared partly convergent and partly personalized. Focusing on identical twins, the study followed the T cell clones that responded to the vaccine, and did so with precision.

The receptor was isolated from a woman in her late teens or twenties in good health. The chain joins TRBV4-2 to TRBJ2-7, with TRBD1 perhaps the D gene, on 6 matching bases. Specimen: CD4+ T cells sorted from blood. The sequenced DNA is TGTGCCAGCAGCCAAGCCGCCGACAGGTCCTACGAGCAGTACTTC. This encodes CASSQAADRSYEQYF.